This T cell receptor (beta chain) is from a study of blood T cell repertoires in COVID-19. At the level of the study: Samples taken during acute and convalescent COVID-19 were collected in the United States, Italy and Spain.

V was shortened by 7 bases and J by 8 bases, with 12 bases between the two germline ends. CDR3 length equals 12 residues. Germline V gives CDR1 SNHLY, CDR2 FYNNEI. Measured with immunoSEQ multiplex PCR; TCRdb has only the in-frame clones, and not every one. This sample yields approximately 250,000 clones, of which around nine tenths are seen a single time; over 8% belongs to the top ten. This chain links TRBV2 with TRBJ2-1; D may be TRBD2 (6 bases). The sequencing sample was made of peripheral blood. The receptor comes from a man aged 35-49 years with active or convalescent COVID-19. The DNA for the CDR3 is TGTGCCAGCACCGTGTGGGGGGATGAGCAGTTCTTC. Translated, it gives CASTVWGDEQFF.